This passage covers 32 T cell receptor beta chains from one sample sequenced in a study of control samples from healthy donors and cancer patients. Data came from immunoSEQ multiplex PCR; TCRdb stores just in-frame clones and leaves some out. The sample includes approximately 130,000 clones, more than 70% of them seen just once. The sequencing sample was made of blood. The receptors shown here come from a man over 45 in good health.

J is TRBJ2-2 and V is TRBV29-1; the D gene could be TRBD1 or TRBD2 (6 bases each). Looked up from germline, CDR1 is SQVTM and CDR2 is ANQGSEA. V lost 8 bases, J lost 0 bases, and 10 bases lay in between. The CDR3 runs to 13 residues. CDR3 region: CSCGTPNTGELFF. CDR3 in DNA: TGCAGCTGCGGGACACCGAACACCGGGGAGCTGTTTTTT.

V gene TRBV5-1 combines with J gene TRBJ1-3; D unresolved. The germline CDR1 and CDR2 sequences are SGHRS and YFSETQ. The CDR3 spans 14 residues. Trimming took off 4 bases at V and 0 bases at J, with 8 bases between the two ends. The CDR3 sequence: CASSDRYSGNTIYF. The CDR3 DNA follows: TGCGCCAGCAGCGACCGATACTCTGGAAACACCATATATTTT.

This clone was recorded once. The rearrangement uses TRBV5-1 and TRBJ2-3; D ambiguous. The germline gives CDR1 SGHRS, CDR2 YFSETQ. V lost 4 bases, J lost 1 base, and 10 bases lay in between. The CDR3 has 14 amino acids. The CDR3 is CASSLTRGTDTQYF. The CDR3 coding sequence is TGCGCCAGCAGCCTAACAAGGGGCACAGATACGCAGTATTTT.

V usage is TRBV24-1 and J usage is TRBJ2-5; tentatively, D is TRBD1 (6 bases). CDR3 length equals 13 residues. Germline CDR1 is KGHDR and CDR2 is SFDVKD. Trimming removed 6 bases at V and 4 bases at J, with 11 bases between. The CDR3 spells CATSSTGRETQYF. The CDR3 bases are TGTGCCACCAGTTCAACAGGGCGAGAGACCCAGTACTTC.

This clone was found once. This rearrangement joins TRBV11-3 to TRBJ2-1, with 8 positions matching TRBD2. The ends lost 1 base at V and 3 bases at J; junction bases unmatched: 5. The CDR3 contains 16 residues. CDR1 is SGHNT and CDR2 is YENEEA in the germline V gene. The CDR3 loop reads CASSLVGLAGYNEQFF. The CDR3 DNA sequence: TGTGCCAGCAGCTTAGTAGGCCTAGCGGGCTACAATGAGCAGTTCTTC.

In its sample, this clone was seen a few times. The gene calls are TRBV14 and TRBJ2-3; TRBD1 aligns across 8 bases. The germline gives CDR1 SGHDN, CDR2 FVKESK. CDR3 length equals 15 residues. The junction had 5 bases not matched to a gene; V was cut back by 4 bases and J by 2 bases. CDR3 region: CASSRRDRLTDTQYF. The CDR3 nucleotides are TGTGCCAGCAGCCGCCGGGACAGGCTCACAGATACGCAGTATTTT. Full variable domain (rest looked up from reference TRBV14 and TRBJ2-3): EAGVTQFPSHSVIEKGQTVTLRCDPISGHDNLYWYRRVMGKEIKFLLHFVKESKQDESGMPNNRFLAERTGGTYSTLKVQPAELEDSGVYFCASSRRDRLTDTQYFGPGTRLTVL.

The CDR3 DNA follows: TGCGCCAGCAGTCAATCGAATTTGAAGGGGTGGAATGGCTACACCTTC. Protein sequence: CASSQSNLKGWNGYTF. This chain joins TRBV23-1 and TRBJ1-2; D is perhaps TRBD1 (5 bases). TRBV23-1 is designated an ORF whose function remains uncertain. Between the trimmed V and J ends, which lost 0 bases and 6 bases, there was a span of 17 bases. This CDR3 is built from 16 residues.

V is TRBV14 and J is TRBJ2-3, with a weak D call TRBD1 (6 bases). CDR1 and CDR2 (germline): SGHDN, FVKESK. Trimming took 0 bases from V and 3 from J, leaving 19 bases between them. The CDR3 has 18 residues. The CDR3 sequence is CASSQDWNRAERTDTQYF. The DNA for the CDR3 is TGTGCCAGCAGCCAAGATTGGAACAGGGCGGAAAGGACAGATACGCAGTATTTT.

The CDR3, as DNA: TGCAGTGCTAGACGGGACATCGAAGCTTTCTTT. Translating gives CSARRDIEAFF. This chain connects TRBV20-1 to TRBJ1-1, with TRBD1 as a possible D gene (6 bases). The CDR3 has 11 amino acids. Germline V CDR1 and CDR2: DFQATT, SNEGSKA (reference sequence). Trimming stripped 2 bases from V and 8 bases from J, with 9 bases between.

This clone was observed many times. The rearrangement joins TRBV28 to TRBJ1-5; D is perhaps TRBD1 (5 bases). Germline V lookup: CDR1 MDHEN, CDR2 SYDVKM. V was trimmed by 2 bases and J by 6 bases, leaving 5 bases between them. There are 12 residues in the CDR3. CDR3 amino acids: CASSLGGQPQHF. The DNA of the CDR3 is TGTGCCAGCAGTTTAGGGGGTCAGCCCCAGCATTTT.

This clone has just a few counts. The rearrangement joins TRBV3-1 (or the pseudogene TRBV3-2) to TRBJ1-3; D is perhaps TRBD1 (5 bases). The V end was cut by 0 bases, the J end by 2 bases, with 11 bases between. The CDR3 length is 16 residues. The germline CDR1 and CDR2 sequences are LGHDT and YNNKEL (reference sequence). The CDR3 reads CASSQDTGGAGNTIYF. The CDR3 DNA follows: TGTGCCAGCAGCCAAGATACCGGGGGGGCTGGAAACACCATATATTTT.

The chain employs TRBV18 and TRBJ1-5; D possibly corresponds to TRBD1 (5 bases). The CDR3 totals 18 residues. Trimming cost V 3 bases and J 0 bases, with 18 bases left between them. Germline V CDR1 and CDR2: KGHSH, LQKENI. The DNA for the CDR3 is TGTGCCAGCTCACCGTTCGTATCAGGGCTTATTAGCAATCAGCCCCAGCATTTT. Amino acid sequence: CASSPFVSGLISNQPQHF.

The CDR3 region has the DNA TGTGCCATCAGTGAAGGGCAGGGGGATAACTATGGCTACACCTTC. Its translation: CAISEGQGDNYGYTF. V and J are TRBV10-3 and TRBJ1-2; 7 bases map to TRBD1. The junction had 5 bases not matched to a gene; V was cut back by 3 bases and J by 1 base. This CDR3 has 15 amino acids. Germline CDR1 reads ENHRY; CDR2 reads SYGVKD.

The genes are TRBV6-1 and TRBJ1-2, with 7 bases that match TRBD1. The CDR3 consists of 18 residues. J lost 0 bases, V lost 1 base, and 11 bases had no gene match. Germline V gene data show CDR1 as MNHNS and CDR2 as SASEGT. The CDR3 nucleotides read TGTGCCAGCAGTGAAGGAAAGGACAGGCGGTCCTCTAACTATGGCTACACCTTC. Amino acid sequence: CASSEGKDRRSSNYGYTF.

V is TRBV11-2 and J is TRBJ1-2, with 12 bases identical to TRBD1. J gave up 3 bases and V 5 bases, and 4 bases lay outside the gene matches. Germline assignment: CDR1 SGHAT and CDR2 FQNNGV. CDR3 length: 15 amino acids. The CDR3 bases are TGTGCCAGCAGCCCCGGGACAGGGGGCGACTATGGCTACACCTTC. This encodes CASSPGTGGDYGYTF.

The chain carries TRBV6-4 and TRBJ2-1; D gene unclear. Trimming cost V 5 bases and J 6 bases, with 11 bases left between them. Looked up from germline, CDR1 is MRHNA and CDR2 is SNTAGT. The CDR3 loop spans 13 amino acids. The CDR3 region has the DNA TGTGCCAGCAGTCCCTCAGATGGCAATGAGCAGTTCTTC. This gives the protein CASSPSDGNEQFF.

The V and J genes are TRBV11-2 and TRBJ2-5, with D uncertain. Deletions cut 1 base from V and 4 bases from J, with 13 bases between. Germline V CDR1 and CDR2: SGHAT, FQNNGV. This CDR3 has 15 amino acids. Here the CDR3 reads CASSLGRRDRETQYF. The DNA for the CDR3 is TGTGCCAGCAGCTTAGGCAGGAGAGATAGAGAGACCCAGTACTTC.

This clone was seen once. The chain links TRBV7-8 to TRBJ2-2; TRBD1 aligns across 7 bases. Germline V CDR1 and CDR2: SGHVS, FQNEAQ. With 9 bases clipped from V and 0 bases from J, the junction kept 4 bases outside the gene matches. There are 14 residues in the CDR3. The DNA of the CDR3 is TGTGCCAGTGTACAGGGGACGAACACCGGGGAGCTGTTTTTT. Its translation is CASVQGTNTGELFF. The complete variable domain, with remaining parts taken from reference TRBV7-8 and TRBJ2-2, reads GAGVSQSPRYKVAKRGQDVALRCDPISGHVSLFWYQQALGQGPEFLTYFQNEAQLDKSGLPSDRFFAERPEGSVSTLKIQRTQQEDSAVYLCASVQGTNTGELFFGEGSRLTVL.

This clone was recorded once. The V and J genes are TRBV6-5 and TRBJ2-7; 7 nucleotides agree with TRBD2. CDR1 and CDR2 from the germline V gene are MNHEY and SVGAGI. This CDR3 contains 14 residues. Trimming at V came to 6 bases and at J to 0 bases, leaving 5 bases not matched to a gene. CDR3 DNA sequence: TGTGCCAGCAGCGTACTAGCGTCCTCCTACGAGCAGTACTTC. Its protein product is CASSVLASSYEQYF.

This rearrangement joins TRBV18 to TRBJ1-2; D gene unclear. Looked up from germline, CDR1 is KGHSH and CDR2 is LQKENI. The CDR3 extends over 15 amino acids. The V and J ends lost 0 bases and 3 bases respectively, with 11 bases between them. The CDR3, as DNA: TGTGCCAGCTCACCACCGGCAGACCGATACTATGGCTACACCTTC. Translation gives CASSPPADRYYGYTF.

The chain links TRBV2 to TRBJ1-6; D unclear. This CDR3 region has 12 residues. Germline CDR1 is SNHLY and CDR2 is FYNNEI. V lost 7 bases, J lost 7 bases, and 8 bases lay in between. The CDR3 is CASKVTNSPLHF. The CDR3 coding sequence is TGTGCCAGCAAAGTCACGAATTCACCCCTCCACTTT.

This chain joins TRBV7-8 and TRBJ2-1, with 8 positions matching TRBD2. Looked up from germline, CDR1 is SGHVS and CDR2 is FQNEAQ. J gave up 3 bases and V 3 bases, and 4 bases lay outside the gene matches. This CDR3 region has 15 residues. Here the CDR3 DNA reads TGTGCCAGCAGCTTGGAGCGGGGGATCTACAATGAGCAGTTCTTC. This sequence encodes CASSLERGIYNEQFF.

This clone was detected only a few times. CDR3 amino acids: CATSVGGLFSTDTQYF. The CDR3 DNA reads as TGTGCCACCAGTGTGGGGGGACTCTTTAGCACAGATACGCAGTATTTT. The chain combines TRBV24-1 with TRBJ2-3; D is possibly TRBD2 (6 bases). Germline loops: CDR1 KGHDR, CDR2 SFDVKD. Trimming cost V 5 bases and J 0 bases, with 14 bases left between them. The CDR3 has 16 residues.

The chain joins TRBV30 to TRBJ2-7; D possibly corresponds to TRBD1 (6 bases). Germline loops: CDR1 GTSNPN, CDR2 SVGIG (reference sequence). The V gene lost 4 bases and the J gene lost 7 bases, with 20 bases spanning the gap. The CDR3 sequence is 14 residues long. DNA of the CDR3: TGTGCCTGGAACAAAGGTCAGGGGACGGGGGAGCAGTACTTC. It translates to CAWNKGQGTGEQYF.

V gene TRBV27 combines with J gene TRBJ1-6; the D gene is possibly TRBD1 (6 bases). The CDR3 sequence is 13 residues long. Germline V gene lookup returns CDR1 MNHEY and CDR2 SMNVEV (reference sequence). V was trimmed by 3 bases and J by 9 bases, leaving 9 bases between them. In nucleotides, the CDR3 is TGTGCCAGCAGTTTGGGGGCCGCTTCACCCCTCCACTTT. Its protein product is CASSLGAASPLHF.

This clone was recorded once. The chain combines TRBV9 with TRBJ1-2; D ambiguous. This CDR3 has 14 residues. The germline CDR1 and CDR2 sequences are SGDLS and YYNGEE. The germline V and J ends were trimmed by 4 bases and 0 bases, with 10 bases remaining between them. The CDR3 loop reads CASSSGGTNYGYTF. The DNA of the CDR3 is TGTGCCAGCAGCAGTGGCGGAACTAACTATGGCTACACCTTC.

The chain is built from TRBV5-6 and TRBJ1-1; D ambiguous. The CDR3 has 11 residues. Germline V gene data show CDR1 as SGHDT and CDR2 as YYEEEE. Trimming removed 3 bases from V and 1 base from J, with 1 base in between. In nucleotides, the CDR3 is TGTGCCAGCAGCTGGAACACTGAAGCTTTCTTT. It translates to CASSWNTEAFF.

In nucleotides, the CDR3 is TGTGCCAGTAGTATAACGTCTTCCTCCTCAGATACGCAGTATTTT. It translates to CASSITSSSSDTQYF. This chain uses TRBV19 with TRBJ2-3; no clear D gene. Trimming took off 2 bases at V and 4 bases at J, with 13 bases between the two ends. This CDR3 region has 15 residues. The germline gives CDR1 LNHDA, CDR2 SQIVND (reference sequence).

V usage is TRBV5-1 and J usage is TRBJ2-5; weak D call: TRBD1 (7 bases). The V gene's germline CDR1 is SGHRS and CDR2 YFSETQ. V lost 0 bases, J lost 5 bases, and 11 bases lay in between. This CDR3 contains 14 residues. CDR3 amino acids: CASSLETGRETQYF. The CDR3 coding sequence is TGCGCCAGCAGCTTGGAGACAGGGAGGGAGACCCAGTACTTC.

J is TRBJ1-4 and V is TRBV19; TRBD1 is a possible D gene (6 bases). This CDR3 spans 14 amino acids. Germline V CDR1 and CDR2: LNHDA, SQIVND (reference sequence). V lost 5 bases and J lost 10, with 17 bases in between. CDR3 coding DNA: TGTGCCAGTAGTCCCTCCCCGGACAGTGGAAAACTGTTTTTT. Translating it yields CASSPSPDSGKLFF.

The chain carries TRBV2 and TRBJ1-2; D not resolved. The germline CDR1 and CDR2 sequences are SNHLY and FYNNEI. The V end lost 6 bases, the J end lost 8 bases, and 7 bases lay between the germline ends. The CDR3 spans 10 residues. CDR3 protein: CASRGIGYTF. CDR3 in DNA: TGTGCCAGCAGGGGGATCGGCTACACCTTC.

The gene calls are TRBV4-1 and TRBJ1-4; D uncertain. Germline CDR1 MGHRA, CDR2 YSYEKL. V was shortened by 2 bases and J by 3 bases, with 16 bases between the two germline ends. The CDR3 has 17 amino acids. The CDR3 loop reads CASSQQSGARSNEKLFF. CDR3 sequence (DNA): TGCGCCAGCAGCCAACAGAGTGGAGCCCGATCTAATGAAAAACTGTTTTTT.